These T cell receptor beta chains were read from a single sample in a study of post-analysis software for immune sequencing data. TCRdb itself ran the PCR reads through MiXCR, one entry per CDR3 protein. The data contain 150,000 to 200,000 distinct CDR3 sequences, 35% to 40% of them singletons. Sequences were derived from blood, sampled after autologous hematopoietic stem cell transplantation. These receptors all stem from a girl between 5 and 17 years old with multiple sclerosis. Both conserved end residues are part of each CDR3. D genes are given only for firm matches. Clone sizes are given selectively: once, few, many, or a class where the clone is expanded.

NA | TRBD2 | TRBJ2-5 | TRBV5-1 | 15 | TGCGCCAGCAGCTTGCCTAGCGGGGAGCAAGAGACCCAGTACTTC | CASSLPSGEQETQYF
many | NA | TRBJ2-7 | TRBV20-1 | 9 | TGCAGTGCTACCCACGAGCAGTACTTC | CSATHEQYF
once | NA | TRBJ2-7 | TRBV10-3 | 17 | TGTGCCATCAGTGAGTCAGGAAGGGGGGGGACCTCCTACGAGCAGTACTTC | CAISESGRGGTSYEQYF
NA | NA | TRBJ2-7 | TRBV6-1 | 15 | TGTGCCAGCAGAGGAGGTTTTCTCAGCTCCTACGAGCAGTACTTC | CASRGGFLSSYEQYF
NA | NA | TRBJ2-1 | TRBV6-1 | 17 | TGTGCCAGCAGGACCATCCTCAAAAACCGCTCCTACAATGAGCAGTTCTTC | CASRTILKNRSYNEQFF
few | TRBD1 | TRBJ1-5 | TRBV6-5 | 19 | TGTGCCAGCAGTTCCCCGGGACAGGGGGCGAAATTAGAGGTTCAGCCCCAGCATTTT | CASSSPGQGAKLEVQPQHF
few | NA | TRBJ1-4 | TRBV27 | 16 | TGTGCCAGCAGTTACCGTGCGGGCCAGGGATATGAAAAACTGTTTTTT | CASSYRAGQGYEKLFF
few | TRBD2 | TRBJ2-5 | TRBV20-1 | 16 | TGCAGTGCTAGGGATACGGGACTAGCGGGAGGAGAGACCCAGTACTTC | CSARDTGLAGGETQYF
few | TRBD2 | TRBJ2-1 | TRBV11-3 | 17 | TGTGCCAGCAGCTCACGACCGGGGGGAGCTCCCTACAATGAGCAGTTCTTC | CASSSRPGGAPYNEQFF
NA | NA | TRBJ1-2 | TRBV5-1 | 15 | TGCGCCAGCAGCTTGAGGACTACCTTTAACTATGGCTACACCTTC | CASSLRTTFNYGYTF
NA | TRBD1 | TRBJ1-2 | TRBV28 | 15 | TGTGCCAGCAGTTCCCATGGGACAGGGGGCCTTGGCTACACCTTC | CASSSHGTGGLGYTF
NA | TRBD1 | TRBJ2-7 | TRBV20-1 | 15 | TGCAGTGCTAGAGTGACGGGACAGGGGAACTACGAGCAGTACTTC | CSARVTGQGNYEQYF
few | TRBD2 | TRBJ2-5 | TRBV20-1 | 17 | TGCAGTGCTTGGGGGGTGGGACTAGCTTCGGGTTCGGAGACCCAGTACTTC | CSAWGVGLASGSETQYF
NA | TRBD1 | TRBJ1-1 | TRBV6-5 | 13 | TGTGCCAGCAGACTGACAGGGGGTTCTGAAGCTTTCTTT | CASRLTGGSEAFF
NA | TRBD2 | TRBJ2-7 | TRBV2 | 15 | TGTGCCAGCAGTGAAAGTGCGACTAGCGACTACGAGCAGTACTTC | CASSESATSDYEQYF
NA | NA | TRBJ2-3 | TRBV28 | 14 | TGTGCCAGCAGTTTAGCGGGGTTCACAGATACGCAGTATTTT | CASSLAGFTDTQYF
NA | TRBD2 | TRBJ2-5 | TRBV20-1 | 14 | TGCAGTGCTAGTACGCCTAGCGGACAAGAGACCCAGTACTTC | CSASTPSGQETQYF
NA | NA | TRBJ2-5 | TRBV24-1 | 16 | TGTGCCACCAGTGACGTCGGTTCAGGGGTGGGCGAGACCCAGTACTTC | CATSDVGSGVGETQYF
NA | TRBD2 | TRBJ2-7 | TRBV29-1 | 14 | TGCAGCGTTGAAGAGAGGCTAGCGGGAGGCGAGCAGTACTTC | CSVEERLAGGEQYF
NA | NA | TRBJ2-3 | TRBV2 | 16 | TGTGCCAGCAGTGAAAGGGCCCCTTTGGGGTTGGATACGCAGTATTTT | CASSERAPLGLDTQYF
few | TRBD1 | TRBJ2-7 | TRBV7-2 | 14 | TGTGCCAGCAGCCCACAGGGGGCTGGCTACGAGCAGTACTTC | CASSPQGAGYEQYF
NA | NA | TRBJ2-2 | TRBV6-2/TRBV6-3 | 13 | TGTGCCAGCAGGCGGGCCCTCGTGGGGGAGCTGTTTTTT | CASRRALVGELFF
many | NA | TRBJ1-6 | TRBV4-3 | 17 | TGCGCCAGCAGCCAAGATTTCTCGAGCTCCTATAATTCACCCCTCCACTTT | CASSQDFSSSYNSPLHF
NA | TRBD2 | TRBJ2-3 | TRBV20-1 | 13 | TGCAGTGCTACCGGACTAGCAGGGGATACGCAGTATTTT | CSATGLAGDTQYF
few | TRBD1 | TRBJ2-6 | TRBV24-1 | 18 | TGTGCCACCAGTGACGCCGGGACAGGGGGGACTGGGGCCAACGTCCTGACTTTC | CATSDAGTGGTGANVLTF
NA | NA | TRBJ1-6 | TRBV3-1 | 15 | TGTGCCAGCAGCCAACTGCTACAGAGTAATTCACCCCTCCACTTT | CASSQLLQSNSPLHF
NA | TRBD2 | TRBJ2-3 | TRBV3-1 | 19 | TGTGCCAGCAGCCAAGTGACTAGCGGGAGGGCTTCGGGCACAGATACGCAGTATTTT | CASSQVTSGRASGTDTQYF
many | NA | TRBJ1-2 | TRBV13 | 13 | TGTGCCAGCAGCTTAGCGACCGAGTATGGCTACACCTTC | CASSLATEYGYTF
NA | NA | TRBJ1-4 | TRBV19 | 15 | TGTGCCAGTACCCCGTGGGGATCAACTAATGAAAAACTGTTTTTT | CASTPWGSTNEKLFF
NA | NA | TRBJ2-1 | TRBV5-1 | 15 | TGCGCCAGCAGCTTGTCGGAGGGGGCCTACAATGAGCAGTTCTTC | CASSLSEGAYNEQFF
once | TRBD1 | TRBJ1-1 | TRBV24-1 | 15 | TGTGCCACCAGTGATCAACCGGGACAGGGTTTCGGAGCTTTCTTT | CATSDQPGQGFGAFF
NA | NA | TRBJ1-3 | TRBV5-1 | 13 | TGCGCCAGCAGCACTCAAACAGGAAGCACCATATATTTT | CASSTQTGSTIYF
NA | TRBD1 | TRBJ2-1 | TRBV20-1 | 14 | TGCAGTGCACCAACAGGGGGAAACTACAATGAGCAGTTCTTC | CSAPTGGNYNEQFF
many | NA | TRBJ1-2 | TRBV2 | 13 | TGTGCCAGCAGTGAGGGGGCTAACTATGGCTACACCTTC | CASSEGANYGYTF
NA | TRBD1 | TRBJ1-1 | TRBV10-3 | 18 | TGTGCCATCAGTGAGTCCGGTGCATCAGGGGGCGTGAACACTGAAGCTTTCTTT | CAISESGASGGVNTEAFF
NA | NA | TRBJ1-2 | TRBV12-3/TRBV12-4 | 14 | NA | CASILELSNYGYTF